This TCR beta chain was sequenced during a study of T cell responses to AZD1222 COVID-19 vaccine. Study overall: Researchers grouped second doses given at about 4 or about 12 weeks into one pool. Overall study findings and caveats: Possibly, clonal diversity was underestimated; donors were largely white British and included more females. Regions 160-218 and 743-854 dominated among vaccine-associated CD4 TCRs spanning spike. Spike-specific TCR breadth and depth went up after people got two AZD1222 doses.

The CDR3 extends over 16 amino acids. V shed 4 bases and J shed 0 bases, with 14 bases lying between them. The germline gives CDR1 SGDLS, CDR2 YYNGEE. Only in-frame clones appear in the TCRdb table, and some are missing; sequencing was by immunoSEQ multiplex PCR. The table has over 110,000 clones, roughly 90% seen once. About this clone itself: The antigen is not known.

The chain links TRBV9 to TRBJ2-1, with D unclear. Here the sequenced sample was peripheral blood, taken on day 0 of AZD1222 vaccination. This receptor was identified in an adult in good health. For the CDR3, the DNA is TGTGCCAGCAGCTCTATCCGGCCCCACTCCTACAATGAGCAGTTCTTC. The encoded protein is CASSSIRPHSYNEQFF.